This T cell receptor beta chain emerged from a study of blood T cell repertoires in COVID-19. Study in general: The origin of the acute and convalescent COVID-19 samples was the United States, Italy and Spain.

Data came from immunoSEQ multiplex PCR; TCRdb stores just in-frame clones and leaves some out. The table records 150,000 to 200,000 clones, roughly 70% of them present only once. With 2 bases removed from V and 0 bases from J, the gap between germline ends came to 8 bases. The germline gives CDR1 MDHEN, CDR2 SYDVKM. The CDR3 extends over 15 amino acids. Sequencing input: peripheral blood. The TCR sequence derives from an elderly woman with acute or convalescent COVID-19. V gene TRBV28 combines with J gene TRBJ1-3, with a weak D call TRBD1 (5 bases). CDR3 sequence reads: CASSLPTGSGNTIYF. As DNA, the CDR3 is TGTGCCAGCAGTTTACCCACAGGCTCTGGAAACACCATATATTTT.